These T cell receptor beta chains were read from a single sample in a study of response to subunit inactivated influenza vaccine. TCRdb fed the RT-PCR reads into MiXCR, producing one record per CDR3 protein. The sample comprises 800,000 or so distinct CDR3 sequences, 21% of which are singletons, and 10% rests with the top ten. Sequences were derived from PBMCs from blood, sampled 4 to 6 days after vaccination. All receptors come from a man between 45 and 60 years old who received an inactivated influenza vaccine. Each CDR3 is given with its conserved first and last residue. Each record gives: J gene, clone size, V gene, D gene, CDR3 protein, CDR3 DNA. D genes are given only for firm matches. Clone size is stated in some rows and not others, as once, few, many or a class when expanded.

>TRBJ1-4|-|TRBV4-1|-
CASSQGSGDEKLFF
TGCGCCAGCAGCCAAGGGTCGGGAGATGAAAAACTGTTTTTT
>TRBJ1-1|-|TRBV7-8|-
CASSSGQTNTEAFF
TGTGCCAGCAGCTCCGGACAGACGAACACTGAAGCTTTCTTT
>TRBJ2-7|many|TRBV5-1|-
CASSFYVADGAYEQYF
TGCGCCAGCAGCTTTTATGTAGCGGATGGGGCCTACGAGCAGTACTTC
>TRBJ1-1|few|TRBV12-3/TRBV12-4|-
CASSFTGGGNTEAFF
TGTGCCAGCAGTTTTACCGGGGGGGGAAACACTGAAGCTTTCTTT
>TRBJ2-7|-|TRBV11-1|-
CASSLAGAGAYEQYF
TGTGCCAGCAGCTTAGCTGGGGCAGGGGCCTACGAGCAGTACTTC
>TRBJ2-3|few|TRBV20-1|TRBD2
CSAGGTSVADTQYF
TGCAGTGCCGGGGGGACTAGCGTGGCAGATACGCAGTATTTT
>TRBJ1-2|-|TRBV12-3/TRBV12-4|TRBD1
CASSLTGFSGYTF
TGTGCCAGCAGTTTGACAGGGTTTTCTGGCTACACCTTC
>TRBJ2-3|-|TRBV7-3|TRBD1
CATKTGDLTDTQYF
TGTGCCACCAAGACAGGGGACCTCACAGATACGCAGTATTTT
>TRBJ2-1|-|TRBV5-5|-
CASSSYRRTYNEQFF
TGTGCCAGCAGCTCATACAGGAGGACCTACAATGAGCAGTTCTTC
>TRBJ2-2|-|TRBV3-1|-
CASSQRRPGELFF
TGTGCCAGCAGCCAACGTCGGCCCGGGGAGCTGTTTTTT
>TRBJ1-4|-|TRBV7-2|-
CASSLALFAAKEEKLFF
TGTGCCAGCAGCTTAGCGCTATTTGCAGCTAAGGAAGAAAAACTGTTTTTT